Following are 27 T cell receptor beta chains from one sample sequenced in a study of T cell responses to AZD1222 COVID-19 vaccine. TCRdb keeps only in-frame clones here, not all; method: immunoSEQ multiplex PCR. The sample data list over 120,000 clones. Sequencing input: peripheral blood. The receptors shown here come from an adult in good health.

DNA for the CDR3: TGTGCCAGCAGCCCCGGGACAGGGGGCGGCTATGGCTACACCTTC. Translation: CASSPGTGGGYGYTF. This chain joins TRBV3-1 (or the pseudogene TRBV3-2) and TRBJ1-2; 12 bases are shared with TRBD1. The J segment lost 4 bases and the V segment lost 4 bases, leaving 4 bases of the junction unmatched. CDR1 is LGHDT and CDR2 is YNNKEL in the germline V gene (reference sequence). The CDR3 consists of 15 residues.

This rearrangement joins TRBV20-1 to TRBJ1-1; the D is unclear. From germline, CDR1 is DFQATT and CDR2 SNEGSKA (reference sequence). Trimming removed 5 bases from V and 0 bases from J, with 4 bases in between. The CDR3 totals 11 residues. The CDR3 coding sequence is TGCAGTGCTTCCCTGAACACTGAAGCTTTCTTT. This codes for CSASLNTEAFF.

The J gene is TRBJ1-2, the V gene TRBV4-1, with D tentatively TRBD1 (6 bases). Trimming removed 1 base at V and 6 bases at J, with 18 bases between. The CDR3 spans 16 residues. The germline V gene has CDR1 MGHRA and CDR2 YSYEKL. In DNA, the CDR3 is TGCGCCAGCAGCCAAGCCCCAACCGCAGGGGTGAATGGCTACACCTTC. Its protein is CASSQAPTAGVNGYTF.

CDR3 nucleotide sequence: TGTGCCAGCAGCTGGGGGAGCAATCAGCCCCAGCATTTT. It specifies CASSWGSNQPQHF. The rearrangement uses TRBV5-8 and TRBJ1-5, with D tentatively TRBD1 (5 bases). The germline V gene encodes CDR1 SGHTS and CDR2 YDEGEE. CDR3 length equals 13 residues. Deletions cut 3 bases from V and 1 base from J, with 5 bases between.

The CDR3 DNA reads TGTGCCAGCTCACGGATCCAAGAGACCCAGTACTTC. Protein: CASSRIQETQYF. The chain joins TRBV18 to TRBJ2-5; D unresolved. V dropped 4 bases and J dropped 1 base, with 4 bases sitting between them. The germline CDR1 and CDR2 sequences are KGHSH and LQKENI. This CDR3 spans 12 amino acids.

The chain uses TRBV10-3 and TRBJ2-2; TRBD2 agrees at 10 bases. Trimming at V came to 3 bases and at J to 3 bases, leaving 7 bases not matched to a gene. CDR1 and CDR2 from the germline V gene are ENHRY and SYGVKD. The CDR3 contains 17 residues. The CDR3 reads CAISDFSGGRYTGELFF. The CDR3, as DNA: TGTGCCATCAGTGATTTTAGCGGGGGGCGGTACACCGGGGAGCTGTTTTTT.

The rearrangement uses TRBV5-1 and TRBJ2-3; perhaps TRBD2 as D (6 bases). The germline CDR1 and CDR2 sequences are SGHRS and YFSETQ. The CDR3 length is 16 residues. V lost 2 bases and J lost 4, with 17 bases in between. CDR3 coding DNA: TGCGCCAGCAGCTTTTGGGCGGGGAGGACGTCAGATACGCAGTATTTT. This encodes CASSFWAGRTSDTQYF.

The chain employs TRBV3-1 (or the pseudogene TRBV3-2) and TRBJ2-3; 9 nucleotides align to TRBD1. J was trimmed by 4 bases and V by 4 bases; bases with no gene match: 3. Germline lookup yields CDR1 LGHDT and CDR2 YNNKEL (reference sequence). The CDR3 consists of 14 residues. The CDR3 here is CASSRGDRADTQYF. CDR3 DNA: TGTGCCAGCAGCCGCGGGGACAGGGCAGATACGCAGTATTTT.

V is TRBV28 and J is TRBJ2-7, with D perhaps TRBD1 or TRBD2 (7 bases each). Germline V gives CDR1 MDHEN, CDR2 SYDVKM. V lost 3 bases, J lost 2 bases, and 14 bases lay in between. The CDR3 runs to 15 residues. CDR3 protein: CASSLGEGATYEQYF. CDR3 DNA sequence: TGTGCCAGCAGTTTGGGGGAGGGGGCCACCTACGAGCAGTACTTC.

The V call is TRBV27, the J call TRBJ1-3; D call uncertain. Germline V lookup: CDR1 MNHEY, CDR2 SMNVEV (reference sequence). Trimming removed 5 bases at V and 4 bases at J, with 15 bases between. The CDR3 extends over 15 amino acids. The CDR3 nucleotides are TGTGCCAGCAGTCCTTTAGGGAGTACAGGAAACACCATATATTTT. Amino acid sequence: CASSPLGSTGNTIYF.

This chain uses TRBV6-2 or TRBV6-3 with TRBJ1-5; 7 bases fit TRBD1. V trimming: 4 bases; J trimming: 0 bases; junction bases outside the gene matches: 6. Per the germline V gene, CDR1 is MNHEY and CDR2 is SVGEGT. The CDR3 extends over 16 amino acids. The CDR3 protein is CASSSETGNSNQPQHF. The CDR3 bases are TGTGCCAGCAGTTCCGAGACAGGGAATAGCAATCAGCCCCAGCATTTT.

The chain combines TRBV30 with TRBJ1-1; unclear D gene. Deletions cut 0 bases from V and 0 bases from J, with 8 bases between. This CDR3 has 14 amino acids. In germline, CDR1 is GTSNPN, CDR2 SVGIG (reference sequence). In DNA, the CDR3 is TGTGCCTGGAGTGTAGGACGGGTGAACACTGAAGCTTTCTTT. Its translation is CAWSVGRVNTEAFF.

The chain uses TRBV4-1 and TRBJ2-5; 10 nucleotides line up with TRBD1. Germline CDR1 MGHRA, CDR2 YSYEKL. V lost 0 bases and J lost 7; bases outside the gene matches: 8. There are 16 residues in the CDR3. The CDR3 reads CASSQEPGTGALTQYF. The CDR3 nucleotides read TGCGCCAGCAGCCAAGAACCCGGGACAGGGGCCCTGACCCAGTACTTC.

Concerning this clone itself: Its ends do not fully match the called genes, so a read error is possible. The chain employs TRBV4-1 and TRBJ2-7, with 7 positions matching TRBD2. Germline V CDR1 and CDR2: MGHRA, YSYEKL. This CDR3 has 17 residues. CDR3 DNA sequence: TGCGCCCGCAGCCGGATTGGGGGAGGGGCGAGTCCCTACGAGCAGTACTTC. Residues: CARSRIGGGASPYEQYF.

The chain carries TRBV6-5 and TRBJ1-1; possibly TRBD1 for D (5 bases). Trimming took off 0 bases at V and 11 bases at J, with 16 bases between the two ends. Germline V gives CDR1 MNHEY, CDR2 SVGAGI. The CDR3 loop spans 14 amino acids. CDR3 region: CASSYSTAGYRAFF. Here the CDR3 DNA reads TGTGCCAGCAGTTACTCCACTGCAGGGTATCGGGCTTTCTTT.

The rearrangement joins TRBV29-1 to TRBJ2-7, with D maybe TRBD1 (5 bases). The germline V and J ends were trimmed by 3 bases and 5 bases, with 8 bases remaining between them. Germline V lookup: CDR1 SQVTM, CDR2 ANQGSEA. This CDR3 comprises 11 residues. The CDR3 sequence: CSVDVRDEQYF. CDR3 nucleotide sequence: TGCAGCGTTGACGTCAGGGACGAGCAGTACTTC.

The rearrangement joins TRBV30 to TRBJ1-4, with TRBD1 identical over 8 bases. The CDR3 covers 16 residues. From germline, CDR1 is GTSNPN and CDR2 SVGIG (reference sequence). V was pared by 3 bases and J by 0 bases, with 6 bases of the junction left unmatched. The CDR3 spells CAWSRGTGATNEKLFF. The CDR3, as DNA: TGTGCCTGGAGCCGCGGGACAGGCGCAACTAATGAAAAACTGTTTTTT.

This sequence joins TRBV5-6 and TRBJ2-1; possibly TRBD1 for D (6 bases). Per germline, CDR1 SGHDT and CDR2 YYEEEE. The CDR3 totals 14 residues. Trimming stripped 1 base from V and 8 bases from J, with 13 bases between. The CDR3 coding sequence is TGTGCCAGCAGCTTGTACAGGGAGTATGATGAGCAGTTCTTC. This gives the protein CASSLYREYDEQFF.

The chain links TRBV4-3 to TRBJ1-2; D unresolved. The V and J ends lost 0 bases and 5 bases respectively, with 10 bases between them. The CDR3 sequence is 14 residues long. Germline values: CDR1 LGHNA, CDR2 YSLEER. The CDR3 region has the DNA TGCGCCAGCAGCCAAGATAAGAATTTATATGGCTACACCTTC. Its protein is CASSQDKNLYGYTF.

The chain recombines TRBV19 with TRBJ1-2; TRBD1 is a possible D gene (6 bases). Germline values: CDR1 LNHDA, CDR2 SQIVND (reference sequence). Trimming removed 7 bases at V and 3 bases at J, with 15 bases between. This CDR3 is 14 amino acids long. CDR3: CASNLNRVDYGYTF. CDR3 DNA: TGTGCCAGTAACCTTAACAGGGTCGACTATGGCTACACCTTC.

The chain has TRBV29-1 and TRBJ1-1; D call uncertain. Trimming removed 8 bases at V and 2 bases at J, with 15 bases between. The CDR3 is 13 residues long. Germline V gives CDR1 SQVTM, CDR2 ANQGSEA. This chain's CDR3 is CSCRTEGNTEAFF. The CDR3 DNA reads TGCAGCTGCAGGACCGAAGGTAACACTGAAGCTTTCTTT.

The chain employs TRBV5-4 and TRBJ1-1; TRBD1 agrees at 7 bases. Germline CDR1 is SGHNT and CDR2 is YYREEE (reference sequence). V was pared by 2 bases and J by 3 bases, with 4 bases of the junction left unmatched. The length of the CDR3 is 14 residues. The CDR3 region is CASSFGQAYTEAFF. DNA for the CDR3: TGTGCCAGCAGCTTTGGACAGGCGTACACTGAAGCTTTCTTT.

This sequence joins TRBV18 and TRBJ1-6; TRBD1 might be the D (5 bases). The CDR3 totals 16 residues. V shed 3 bases and J shed 10 bases, with 19 bases lying between them. Germline CDR1 and CDR2: KGHSH and LQKENI. The CDR3 here is CASSPTIQGSGSPLHF. Here the CDR3 DNA reads TGTGCCAGCTCACCTACTATCCAGGGCTCGGGATCACCCCTCCACTTT.

The CDR3 DNA is TGTGCCTGGAGTGTAAACTATCCAGGTCAGCCCCAGCATTTT. This encodes CAWSVNYPGQPQHF. This chain joins TRBV30 and TRBJ1-5; D not certain. Trimming removed 0 bases at V and 6 bases at J, with 12 bases between. This CDR3 comprises 14 residues. Per the germline V gene, CDR1 is GTSNPN and CDR2 is SVGIG (reference sequence).

This rearrangement joins TRBV28 to TRBJ1-4; tentatively, D is TRBD1 (6 bases). The ends were cut back, 7 bases at V and 13 bases at J, with 19 bases in the middle. The CDR3 is made up of 13 amino acids. The germline CDR1 and CDR2 sequences are MDHEN and SYDVKM. The CDR3 spells CASNLGGSKGLFF. The CDR3 DNA sequence: TGTGCCAGCAACTTAGGGGGGTCGAAGGGACTGTTTTTT.

The rearrangement uses TRBV28 and TRBJ1-3; D unclear. The ends were cut back, 2 bases at V and 0 bases at J, with 8 bases in the middle. The germline CDR1 and CDR2 sequences are MDHEN and SYDVKM. CDR3 length: 15 residues. The CDR3 region is CASSLQSNSGNTIYF. In DNA, the CDR3 is TGTGCCAGCAGTTTACAATCGAACTCTGGAAACACCATATATTTT.

V and J are TRBV14 and TRBJ1-4; D not resolved. This CDR3 is 19 amino acids long. The V gene lost 2 bases and the J gene lost 2 bases, with 21 bases spanning the gap. The V gene's germline CDR1 is SGHDN and CDR2 FVKESK. CDR3 coding DNA: TGTGCCAGCAGCCAATTACGGCGAACAACCCTGGGGACTAATGAAAAACTGTTTTTT. It translates to CASSQLRRTTLGTNEKLFF.